This T cell receptor beta chain was retrieved from a study of blood T cell repertoires in COVID-19. About the study: Whether acute or convalescent, the COVID-19 samples came from the United States, Italy and Spain. PBMCs, B-cell-depleted T cells, or T cells were the source of the cDNA or gDNA that made up the material.

Between the trimmed V and J ends, which lost 3 bases and 5 bases, there was a span of 12 bases. The CDR3 consists of 15 residues. The germline V gene has CDR1 SGHKS and CDR2 YYEKEE (reference sequence). This study enrolled people aged about 18 to 100 from 24 US geographic areas. The authors' processing: The assay estimated nucleated cells by amplifying reference gene primers. Data came from immunoSEQ multiplex PCR; TCRdb stores just in-frame clones and leaves some out. D and trimming were read from the DNA, whereas the V and J calls and clone size are those reported in that table. Of roughly 230,000 clones listed, 84% are singletons.

This clonotype was obtained from a man in his forties or fifties who had recovered from COVID-19. V is TRBV5-5 and J is TRBJ1-6, with a possible D match to TRBD1 (5 bases). The specimen sequenced was PBMCs or T cells enriched from blood (not recorded which). Written as DNA, the CDR3 is TGTGCCAGCAGCTACAGACAGTATGATAATTCACCCCTCCACTTT. The encoded protein is CASSYRQYDNSPLHF.